This entry lists 32 T cell receptor beta chains sequenced from one sample in a study of a mutant IDH1 vaccine in newly diagnosed glioma. As for time point: baseline, week 1 (first vaccination visit). The sample's treatment: pre-vaccination baseline after standard-of-care therapy. The data were produced by immunoSEQ multiplex PCR, yet TCRdb's version contains in-frame clones alone and is incomplete. The table has nearly 50,000 clones, roughly 88% seen once; the top ten hold about 2.5%. The specimen comprised PBMCs, sampled from a glioma patient treated with radiotherapy, temozolomide or both. Receptors were obtained from a man aged 35 to 55 with glioma.

The chain employs TRBV18 and TRBJ1-1; D remains ambiguous. V dropped 6 bases and J dropped 6 bases, with 14 bases sitting between them. Germline CDR1 and CDR2: KGHSH and LQKENI. CDR3 size: 13 residues. The CDR3 DNA sequence: TGTGCCAGCTCGCGGACGGGCCGGGCTGAAGCTTTCTTT. Translation gives CASSRTGRAEAFF.

J is TRBJ1-2 and V is TRBV5-1; D perhaps matches TRBD1 (5 bases). V was clipped by 4 bases and J by 2 bases, with 12 bases between them. In germline, CDR1 is SGHRS, CDR2 YFSETQ. The CDR3 contains 14 residues. The CDR3 DNA reads TGCGCCAGCAGCCCGGACACGGGGAACTATGGCTACACCTTC. Its translation is CASSPDTGNYGYTF.

The sample holds one count of this clone. The chain couples TRBV7-2 to TRBJ2-1, with D perhaps matching TRBD1 or TRBD2 (5 bases each). The V end was cut by 8 bases, the J end by 9 bases, with 23 bases between. The CDR3 length is 15 residues. Per germline, CDR1 SGHTA and CDR2 FQGNSA. DNA for the CDR3: TGTGCCAGCGGCCCTCCGGGACGGCCGATGAGTGAGCAGTTCTTC. This encodes CASGPPGRPMSEQFF.

The chain combines TRBV19 with TRBJ2-7; D call uncertain. Trimming left V 6 bases short and J 4 bases short, with 10 bases between. The CDR3 totals 12 residues. Looked up from germline, CDR1 is LNHDA and CDR2 is SQIVND (reference sequence). In nucleotides, the CDR3 is TGTGCCAGTAGCCCCGGTTTGTACGAGCAGTACTTC. Translated: CASSPGLYEQYF.

Sample share makes this clone medium-sized. The rearrangement uses TRBV15 and TRBJ2-2, with TRBD1 matching 10 bases. The V and J ends lost 5 bases and 3 bases, in that order; junction bases with no gene match: 3. The germline V gene encodes CDR1 LNHNV and CDR2 YYDKDF (reference sequence). CDR3 length: 15 residues. The CDR3 nucleotides read TGTGCCACCAGCTTCGGACAGGGGGACACCGGGGAGCTGTTTTTT. Translating gives CATSFGQGDTGELFF.

This clone showed up just once. The chain combines TRBV7-2 with TRBJ2-1; 8 bases agree with TRBD2. This CDR3 region has 14 residues. Per the germline V gene, CDR1 is SGHTA and CDR2 is FQGNSA. The V gene end was trimmed by 4 bases and the J gene end by 7 bases; junction bases not matched to a gene: 6. CDR3 region: CASSYSGIGNEQFF. The CDR3 DNA follows: TGTGCCAGCAGCTATAGCGGGATAGGGAATGAGCAGTTCTTC.

The chain joins TRBV7-3 to TRBJ1-1; 7 positions agree with TRBD1. CDR1 and CDR2 from the germline V gene are SGHTA and FQGTGA. Losses at the gene ends were 5 bases for V and 7 bases for J; bases not matched to a gene: 13. This CDR3 has 15 residues. The CDR3 reads CASSLQQGSGNEAFF. CDR3 coding DNA: TGTGCCAGCAGCCTGCAACAGGGGAGCGGGAATGAAGCTTTCTTT.

The genes are TRBV29-1 and TRBJ1-1, with D unresolved. CDR3 length equals 11 residues. Trimming cost V 6 bases and J 5 bases, with 10 bases left between them. CDR1 is SQVTM and CDR2 is ANQGSEA in the germline V gene. The CDR3 sequence: CSVAKWTEAFF. CDR3 DNA sequence: TGCAGCGTGGCGAAGTGGACTGAAGCTTTCTTT.

This sequence joins TRBV5-1 and TRBJ2-5; 8 positions match TRBD2. This CDR3 comprises 15 residues. V lost 4 bases, J lost 5 bases, and 10 bases stayed unmatched. In germline, CDR1 is SGHRS, CDR2 YFSETQ. The CDR3 bases are TGCGCCAGCAGCCCCCGGGGGGGGAGCTTGGAGACCCAGTACTTC. Translated, it gives CASSPRGGSLETQYF.

This sequence joins TRBV11-2 and TRBJ2-3; 7 bases are a match to TRBD2. Germline V CDR1 and CDR2: SGHAT, FQNNGV. Trimming cost V 1 base and J 0 bases; bases outside gene matches: 4. The CDR3 has 16 amino acids. The CDR3 sequence: CASSLVASGSTDTQYF. CDR3 bases: TGTGCCAGCAGCTTAGTGGCTAGCGGAAGCACAGATACGCAGTATTTT.

This clone has only one observation. This chain links TRBV5-1 with TRBJ1-3, with TRBD1 matching 9 bases. V trimming: 8 bases; J trimming: 3 bases; junction bases outside the gene matches: 9. From germline, CDR1 is SGHRS and CDR2 YFSETQ. The CDR3 spans 15 residues. Here the CDR3 reads CASQLTGGGGNTIYF. In DNA, the CDR3 is TGCGCCAGTCAATTAACAGGGGGCGGTGGAAACACCATATATTTT.

V gene TRBV29-1 combines with J gene TRBJ2-7; no clear D. V lost 0 bases and J lost 2, with 11 bases in between. Germline loops: CDR1 SQVTM, CDR2 ANQGSEA. This CDR3 is built from 14 residues. The CDR3 region has the DNA TGCAGCGTTGAAGAGGGGATGCCCCCCTACGAGCAGTACTTC. This translates into CSVEEGMPPYEQYF.

This chain uses TRBV5-1 with TRBJ2-6, with D unresolved. This CDR3 is built from 15 residues. Per the germline V gene, CDR1 is SGHRS and CDR2 is YFSETQ. The ends were cut back, 7 bases at V and 0 bases at J, with 11 bases in the middle. DNA for the CDR3: TGCGCCAGCTTCCCGGACCTCTCTGGGGCCAACGTCCTGACTTTC. This encodes CASFPDLSGANVLTF.

The chain employs TRBV5-7 and TRBJ2-1; TRBD2 matches at 10 bases. TRBV5-7 is known as an ORF, though its function is uncertain. The junction had 18 bases not matched to a gene; V was cut back by 4 bases and J by 5 bases. This CDR3 is 19 amino acids long. The CDR3: CASSLGASGSLSLNNEQFF. The CDR3, as DNA: TGTGCCAGCAGCCTAGGGGCTAGCGGGAGTCTGTCCCTTAACAATGAGCAGTTCTTC.

This clone was observed a single time. J is TRBJ1-3 and V is TRBV19; D is perhaps TRBD1 (6 bases). The CDR3 is made up of 12 amino acids. The ends were cut back, 10 bases at V and 3 bases at J, with 10 bases in the middle. Germline CDR1 LNHDA, CDR2 SQIVND (reference sequence). The CDR3 DNA sequence: TGTGCCACCCAGGGGAGTGGAAACACCATATATTTT. It yields the protein CATQGSGNTIYF.

This chain connects TRBV7-3 to TRBJ2-1, with unresolved D. Germline V gene sequence: CDR1 SGHTA, CDR2 FQGTGA. The ends were cut back, 0 bases at V and 7 bases at J, with 7 bases in the middle. CDR3 length equals 13 residues. The CDR3 region has the DNA TGTGCCAGCAGCTTAACTTCGATTAATGAGCAGTTCTTC. It encodes CASSLTSINEQFF.

The J gene is TRBJ2-7, the V gene TRBV7-9, with D possibly matching TRBD1 (6 bases). Germline V gene lookup returns CDR1 SEHNR and CDR2 FQNEAQ (reference sequence). Trimming stripped 3 bases from V and 5 bases from J, with 23 bases between. The CDR3 runs to 17 residues. The CDR3 sequence: CASSFQQTGWGRDEQYF. The CDR3 DNA reads as TGTGCCAGCAGCTTCCAGCAAACAGGGTGGGGTAGGGACGAGCAGTACTTC.

The V and J genes are TRBV7-2 and TRBJ2-7; 8 bases are a match to TRBD2. V was pared by 3 bases and J by 0 bases, with 4 bases of the junction left unmatched. This CDR3 is 15 amino acids long. CDR1 and CDR2 (germline): SGHTA, FQGNSA. The CDR3 protein is CASSFSGASSYEQYF. CDR3 nucleotide sequence: TGTGCCAGCAGCTTTAGCGGGGCAAGCTCCTACGAGCAGTACTTC. Together with reference TRBV7-2 and TRBJ2-7, the CDR3 gives the full variable domain: GAGVSQSPSNKVTEKGKDVELRCDPISGHTALYWYRQSLGQGLEFLIYFQGNSAPDKSGLPSDRFSAERTGGSVSTLTIQRTQQEDSAVYLCASSFSGASSYEQYFGPGTRLTVT.

The chain combines TRBV2 with TRBJ2-5, with 7 bases matching TRBD1. J lost 3 bases, V lost 6 bases, and 7 bases had no gene match. Germline lookup yields CDR1 SNHLY and CDR2 FYNNEI. The CDR3 contains 14 residues. The CDR3 bases are TGTGCCAGCAGGAGACAGGGAATCAAAGAGACCCAGTACTTC. It codes for CASRRQGIKETQYF.

The chain combines TRBV7-9 with TRBJ2-3; D is perhaps TRBD2 (6 bases). The germline gives CDR1 SEHNR, CDR2 FQNEAQ (reference sequence). V lost 5 bases to trimming and J lost 3 bases, with 18 bases between them. The CDR3 sequence is 16 residues long. This CDR3 is CASSPPQRVPTDTQYF. Written as DNA, the CDR3 is TGTGCCAGCAGCCCCCCCCAGCGGGTCCCAACAGATACGCAGTATTTT.

V and J are TRBV5-1 and TRBJ2-3; D call uncertain. CDR1 and CDR2 from the germline V gene are SGHRS and YFSETQ. V was clipped by 1 base and J by 1 base, with 7 bases between them. CDR3 length: 14 amino acids. CDR3 in DNA: TGCGCCAGCAGCTTGCGATTCGGCACAGATACGCAGTATTTT. This codes for CASSLRFGTDTQYF.

V is TRBV6-1 and J is TRBJ2-7; 7 bases line up with TRBD2. The trim removed 4 bases at V and 0 bases at J, leaving 6 bases unmatched. CDR1 is MNHNS and CDR2 is SASEGT in the germline V gene. This CDR3 region has 15 residues. CDR3 loop: CASSVGGSNSYEQYF. In nucleotides, the CDR3 is TGTGCCAGCAGTGTGGGGGGGTCGAACTCCTACGAGCAGTACTTC.

The chain uses TRBV29-1 and TRBJ1-1, with D perhaps matching TRBD1 (6 bases). The germline gives CDR1 SQVTM, CDR2 ANQGSEA. The CDR3 length is 14 residues. Deletions cut 4 bases from V and 1 base from J, with 13 bases between. The CDR3 coding sequence is TGCAGCGTTGTAGGCCTGACAGGGAACACTGAAGCTTTCTTT. Translated, it gives CSVVGLTGNTEAFF.

The V and J genes are TRBV2 and TRBJ1-2; D unresolved. V lost 6 bases and J 2 bases, leaving 7 bases between the germline ends. CDR3 length equals 12 residues. In germline, CDR1 is SNHLY, CDR2 FYNNEI. The CDR3 DNA reads TGTGCCAGCAGCGGGAGAAACTATGGCTACACCTTC. Amino acid sequence: CASSGRNYGYTF.

This chain connects TRBV29-1 to TRBJ1-1; the D is unclear. Germline CDR1 SQVTM, CDR2 ANQGSEA. There are 13 residues in the CDR3. V dropped 4 bases and J dropped 1 base, with 10 bases sitting between them. CDR3 sequence reads: CSVAVQTNTEAFF. The CDR3 region has the DNA TGCAGCGTTGCTGTGCAGACGAACACTGAAGCTTTCTTT.

V usage is TRBV11-1 and J usage is TRBJ2-6, with D perhaps assigned TRBD1 or TRBD2 (5 bases each). This CDR3 has 14 residues. Germline V lookup: CDR1 SGHAT, CDR2 FQDESV (reference sequence). CDR3 nucleotide sequence: TGTGCGCATGGGACGGACTCTGGGGCCAACGTCCTGACTTTC. Protein: CAHGTDSGANVLTF.

This chain connects TRBV6-6 to TRBJ2-1; 10 bases line up with TRBD2. The CDR3 has 14 amino acids. In germline, CDR1 is MNHNY, CDR2 SVGAGI (reference sequence). V shed 7 bases, J shed 9 bases, and the junction held 9 bases outside the gene matches. As DNA, the CDR3 is TGTGCCAGCACCTTTTCTCTAGCGGGAGCTGAGCAGTTCTTC. It is translated as CASTFSLAGAEQFF.

This clone was seen once. V gene TRBV6-1 combines with J gene TRBJ2-7, with D possibly matching TRBD2 (6 bases). V was clipped by 7 bases and J by 3 bases, with 19 bases between them. This CDR3 has 15 amino acids. CDR1 and CDR2 from the germline V gene are MNHNS and SASEGT. In DNA form, the CDR3 reads TGTGCCAGCAACCCTGGGTGGGGAGGCGACTACGAGCAGTACTTC. This encodes CASNPGWGGDYEQYF.

The J gene is TRBJ2-7, the V gene TRBV15; D is unresolved. The CDR3 length is 14 residues. In germline, CDR1 is LNHNV, CDR2 YYDKDF (reference sequence). V was trimmed by 0 bases and J by 4 bases, leaving 10 bases between them. Here the CDR3 DNA reads TGTGCCACCAGCAGAGATCGGGCGGAGTACGAGCAGTACTTC. It encodes CATSRDRAEYEQYF. The full variable domain, its missing parts supplied by reference TRBV15 and TRBJ2-7, is DAMVIQNPRYQVTQFGKPVTLSCSQTLNHNVMYWYQQKSSQAPKLLFHYYDKDFNNEADTPDNFQSRRPNTSFCFLDIRSPGLGDTAMYLCATSRDRAEYEQYFGPGTRLTVT.

The chain is built from TRBV9 and TRBJ1-1; D possibly corresponds to TRBD1 (5 bases). The ends were cut back, 1 base at V and 11 bases at J, with 18 bases in the middle. CDR3 length: 14 amino acids. Germline V gives CDR1 SGDLS, CDR2 YYNGEE. CDR3 DNA: TGTGCCAGCAGCGTAACTTCGGACATTTTGGGGGCTTTCTTT. Its translation is CASSVTSDILGAFF.

In nucleotides, the CDR3 is TGTGCCAGCAGCTTGAGTAGGCCTGAAGCTTTCTTT. It codes for CASSLSRPEAFF. This sequence joins TRBV7-9 and TRBJ1-1; D gene uncertain. This CDR3 contains 12 residues. The ends were cut back, 3 bases at V and 6 bases at J, with 8 bases in the middle. The germline CDR1 and CDR2 sequences are SEHNR and FQNEAQ (reference sequence).

This sequence joins TRBV2 and TRBJ2-7; D may be TRBD1 or TRBD2 (5 bases each). CDR3 length: 14 amino acids. V was trimmed by 8 bases and J by 3 bases, leaving 17 bases between them. Germline CDR1 is SNHLY and CDR2 is FYNNEI. The CDR3 spells CASLDGLGVYEQYF. CDR3 DNA: TGTGCCAGCCTGGATGGCCTGGGGGTCTACGAGCAGTACTTC.